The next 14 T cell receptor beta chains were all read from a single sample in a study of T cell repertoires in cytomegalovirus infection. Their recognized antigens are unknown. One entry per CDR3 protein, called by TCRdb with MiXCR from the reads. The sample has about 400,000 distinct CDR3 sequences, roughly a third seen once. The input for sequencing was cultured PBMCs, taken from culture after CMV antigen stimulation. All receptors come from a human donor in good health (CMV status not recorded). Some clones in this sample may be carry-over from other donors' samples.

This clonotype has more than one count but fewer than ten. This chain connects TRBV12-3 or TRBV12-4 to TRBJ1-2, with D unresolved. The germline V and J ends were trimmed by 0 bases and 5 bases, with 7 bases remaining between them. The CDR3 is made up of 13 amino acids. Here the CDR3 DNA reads TGTGCCAGCAGTTTAGCGAATAGTTATGGCTACACCTTC. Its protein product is CASSLANSYGYTF.

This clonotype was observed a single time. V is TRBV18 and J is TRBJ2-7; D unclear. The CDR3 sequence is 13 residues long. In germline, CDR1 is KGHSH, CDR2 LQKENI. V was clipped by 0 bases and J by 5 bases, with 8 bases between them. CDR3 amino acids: CASSPPGGNEQYV. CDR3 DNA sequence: TGTGCCAGCTCACCACCCGGCGGTAACGAGCAGTACGTC.

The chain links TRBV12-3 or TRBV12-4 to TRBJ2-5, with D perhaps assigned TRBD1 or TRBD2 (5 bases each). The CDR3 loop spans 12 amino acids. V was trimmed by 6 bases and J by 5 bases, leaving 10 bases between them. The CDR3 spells CASRIGAETQYF. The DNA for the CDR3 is TGTGCCAGCAGAATCGGGGCTGAGACCCAGTACTTC.

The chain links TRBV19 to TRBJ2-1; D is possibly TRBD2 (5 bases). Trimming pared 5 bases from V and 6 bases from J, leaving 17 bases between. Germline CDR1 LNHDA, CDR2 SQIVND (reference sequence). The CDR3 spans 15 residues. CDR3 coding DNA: TGTGCCAGTAGTTCCCGGGGTCTTGTGGGCAATGAGCAGTTCTTC. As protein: CASSSRGLVGNEQFF. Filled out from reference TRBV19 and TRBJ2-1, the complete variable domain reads DGGITQSPKYLFRKEGQNVTLSCEQNLNHDAMYWYRQDPGQGLRLIYYSQIVNDFQKGDIAEGYSVSREKKESFPLTVTSAQKNPTAFYLCASSSRGLVGNEQFFGPGTRLTVL.

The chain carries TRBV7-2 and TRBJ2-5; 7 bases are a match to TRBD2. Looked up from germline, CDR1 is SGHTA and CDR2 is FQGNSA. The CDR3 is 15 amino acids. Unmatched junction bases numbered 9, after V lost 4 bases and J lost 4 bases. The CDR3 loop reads CASSSLMTGGETQYF. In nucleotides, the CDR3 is TGTGCCAGCAGCTCCCTCATGACGGGAGGAGAGACCCAGTACTTC.

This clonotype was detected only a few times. Here the CDR3 reads CASSPSRTITDTQYF. In DNA form, the CDR3 reads TGTGCCAGCAGCCCATCTCGGACTATTACAGATACGCAGTATTTT. The genes are TRBV7-8 and TRBJ2-3, with TRBD2 as a possible D gene (6 bases). In germline, CDR1 is SGHVS, CDR2 FQNEAQ. The CDR3 runs to 15 residues. Trimming took 5 bases from V and 3 from J, leaving 15 bases between them.

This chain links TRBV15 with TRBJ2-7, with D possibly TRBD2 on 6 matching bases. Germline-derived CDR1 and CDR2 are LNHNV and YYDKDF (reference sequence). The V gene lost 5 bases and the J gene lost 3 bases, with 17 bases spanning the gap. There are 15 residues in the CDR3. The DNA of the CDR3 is TGTGCCACCAGCCCAGGCGGGGTAACCCACTACGAGCAGTACTTC. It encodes CATSPGGVTHYEQYF.

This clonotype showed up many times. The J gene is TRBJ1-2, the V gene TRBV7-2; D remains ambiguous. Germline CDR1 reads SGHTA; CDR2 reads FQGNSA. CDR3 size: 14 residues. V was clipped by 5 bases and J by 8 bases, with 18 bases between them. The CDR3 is CASSPRQRTKGYTF. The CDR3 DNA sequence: TGTGCCAGCAGCCCGAGACAAAGAACGAAGGGCTACACCTTC.

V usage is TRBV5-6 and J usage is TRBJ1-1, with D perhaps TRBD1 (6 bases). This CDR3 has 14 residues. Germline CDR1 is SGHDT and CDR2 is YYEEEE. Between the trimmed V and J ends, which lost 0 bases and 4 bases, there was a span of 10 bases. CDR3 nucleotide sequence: TGTGCCAGCAGCTTGGCCCCGGGGGCCACTGAAGCTTTCTTT. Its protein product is CASSLAPGATEAFF.

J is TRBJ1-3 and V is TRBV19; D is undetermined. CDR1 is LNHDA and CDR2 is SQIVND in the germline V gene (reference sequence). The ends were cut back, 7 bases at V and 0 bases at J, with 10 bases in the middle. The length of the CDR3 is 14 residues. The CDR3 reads CASTHSSSGNTIYF. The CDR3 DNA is TGTGCCAGTACTCACTCAAGCTCTGGAAACACCATATATTTT.

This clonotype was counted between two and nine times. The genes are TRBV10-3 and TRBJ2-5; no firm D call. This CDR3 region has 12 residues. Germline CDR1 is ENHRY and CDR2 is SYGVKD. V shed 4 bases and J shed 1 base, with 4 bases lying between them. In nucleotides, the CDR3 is TGTGCCATCAGTGTGACCCAAGAGACCCAGTACTTC. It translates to CAISVTQETQYF.

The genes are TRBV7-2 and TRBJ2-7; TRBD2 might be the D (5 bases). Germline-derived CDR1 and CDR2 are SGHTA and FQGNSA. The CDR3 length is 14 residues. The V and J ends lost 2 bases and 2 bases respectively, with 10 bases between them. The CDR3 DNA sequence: TGTGCCAGCAGCTTAACGTGGAGGACCTACGAGCAGTACTTC. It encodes CASSLTWRTYEQYF.

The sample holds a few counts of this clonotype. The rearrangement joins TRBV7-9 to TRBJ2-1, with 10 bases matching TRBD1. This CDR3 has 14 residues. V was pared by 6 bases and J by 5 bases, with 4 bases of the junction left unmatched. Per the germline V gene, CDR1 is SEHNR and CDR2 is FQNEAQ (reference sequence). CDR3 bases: TGTGCCAGCAGTCCCGGGACAGGGGACAATGAGCAGTTCTTC. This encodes CASSPGTGDNEQFF. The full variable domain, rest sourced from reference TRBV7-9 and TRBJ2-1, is DTGVSQNPRHKITKRGQNVTFRCDPISEHNRLYWYRQTLGQGPEFLTYFQNEAQLEKSRLLSDRFSAERPKGSFSTLEIQRTEQGDSAMYLCASSPGTGDNEQFFGPGTRLTVL.

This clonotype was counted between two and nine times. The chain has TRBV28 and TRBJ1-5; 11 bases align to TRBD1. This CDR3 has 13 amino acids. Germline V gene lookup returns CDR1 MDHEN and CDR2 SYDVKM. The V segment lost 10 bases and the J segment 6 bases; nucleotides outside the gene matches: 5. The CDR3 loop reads CATAGTGGQPQHF. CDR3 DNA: TGTGCCACCGCGGGGACAGGGGGTCAGCCCCAGCATTTT.